A single sample is the source of the 25 T cell receptor beta chains below, sequenced in a study of T cells after yellow fever vaccination (dated by TCRdb to the late 2010s). The library came from 5' RACE. Instrument used: Illumina NovaSeq 6000. The raw public data were reprocessed by TCRdb itself: fastp quality trimming at Q25, MiXCR clonotype calling, in-frame beta chains only. Rows matching on CDR3 protein sequence are summarized as one entry with the most common DNA and genes. The sample yields about 200,000 distinct CDR3 sequences; approximately 3.2% were counted once. The biggest ten clones account for around 3.2% of the sample. The treatment or condition label for this specimen denotes: live attenuated yellow fever vaccine strain. The specimen was CD4+ T cells sorted from PBMCs, collected 10 days after the yellow fever booster vaccination. The receptors originated from a man aged 18 to 29 who received the YFV17D yellow fever vaccine.

V usage is TRBV24-1 and J usage is TRBJ1-2, with unresolved D. This CDR3 spans 12 amino acids. Germline V gives CDR1 KGHDR, CDR2 SFDVKD. Trimming pared 3 bases from V and 4 bases from J, leaving 5 bases between. CDR3 region: CATSDRSYGYTF. For the CDR3, the DNA is TGTGCCACCAGTGATCGCTCCTATGGCTACACCTTC.

This clonotype has a handful of counts. This chain connects TRBV7-2 to TRBJ2-3, with 7 positions matching TRBD2. There are 16 residues in the CDR3. J was trimmed by 1 base and V by 5 bases; bases with no gene match: 9. CDR1 and CDR2 from the germline V gene are SGHTA and FQGNSA. The CDR3 reads CASSMSSGAGTDTQYF. DNA of the CDR3: TGTGCCAGCAGCATGTCGAGCGGGGCTGGCACAGATACGCAGTATTTT.

This clonotype came up a few times. The J gene is TRBJ2-3, the V gene TRBV7-2; TRBD2 aligns across 7 bases. Germline V CDR1 and CDR2: SGHTA, FQGNSA. The CDR3 spans 13 residues. J lost 5 bases, V lost 6 bases, and 5 bases had no gene match. DNA for the CDR3: TGTGCCAGCAGTTTGGTAGCGGGAGATACGCAGTATTTT. This translates into CASSLVAGDTQYF.

The V gene is TRBV29-1, the J gene TRBJ2-5, with D uncertain. The V end was cut by 7 bases, the J end by 5 bases, with 14 bases between. The CDR3 is made up of 12 amino acids. Germline-derived CDR1 and CDR2 are SQVTM and ANQGSEA. CDR3 loop: CSGNSHRETQYF. For the CDR3, the DNA is TGCAGCGGTAACAGCCATCGGGAGACCCAGTACTTC.

By share, this clonotype counts as medium-sized. The V and J genes are TRBV5-1 and TRBJ1-3, with D maybe TRBD1 (5 bases). Germline assignment: CDR1 SGHRS and CDR2 YFSETQ. The CDR3 spans 16 residues. V lost 0 bases, J lost 0 bases, and 10 bases lay in between. The CDR3: CASSLAAGTSGNTIYF. In DNA form, the CDR3 reads TGCGCCAGCAGCTTGGCCGCGGGGACCTCTGGAAACACCATATATTTT.

In this sample, this clonotype turned up a few times. The V gene is TRBV20-1, the J gene TRBJ1-6; a possible D gene is TRBD1 (5 bases). In germline, CDR1 is DFQATT, CDR2 SNEGSKA (reference sequence). The CDR3 contains 14 residues. The CDR3 sequence is CGGQGGPYNSPLHF. The CDR3 nucleotides read TGCGGAGGGCAGGGAGGACCTTATAATTCACCCCTCCACTTT.

This clonotype has ten or more counts. J is TRBJ1-4 and V is TRBV15; 12 bases map to TRBD1. Germline assignment: CDR1 LNHNV and CDR2 YYDKDF (reference sequence). J gave up 6 bases and V 3 bases, and 2 bases lay outside the gene matches. There are 15 residues in the CDR3. The DNA of the CDR3 is TGTGCCACCAGCAGCCGGGACAGGGGGCATGAAAAACTGTTTTTT. Protein sequence: CATSSRDRGHEKLFF. Combining the CDR3 with reference TRBV15 and TRBJ1-4 gives the whole variable domain DAMVIQNPRYQVTQFGKPVTLSCSQTLNHNVMYWYQQKSSQAPKLLFHYYDKDFNNEADTPDNFQSRRPNTSFCFLDIRSPGLGDTAMYLCATSSRDRGHEKLFFGSGTQLSVL.

Ten or more counts support this clonotype. This chain connects TRBV4-3 to TRBJ2-2; D remains ambiguous. The CDR3 contains 16 residues. V gave up 1 base and J gave up 0 bases, with 9 bases separating them. Per the germline V gene, CDR1 is LGHNA and CDR2 is YSLEER. CDR3 DNA: TGCGCCAGCAGCCAAGGTTCACTGGCGAACACCGGGGAGCTGTTTTTT. Its translation is CASSQGSLANTGELFF.

V gene TRBV5-1 combines with J gene TRBJ2-3, with TRBD2 as a possible D gene (6 bases). V lost 5 bases to trimming and J lost 0 bases, with 16 bases between them. The CDR3 runs 16 residues. From germline, CDR1 is SGHRS and CDR2 YFSETQ. The CDR3 loop is CASSAFSGQSTDTQYF. Here the CDR3 DNA reads TGCGCCAGCAGTGCCTTTAGCGGACAAAGCACAGATACGCAGTATTTT.

In its sample, this clonotype was seen many times. The V call is TRBV27, the J call TRBJ2-5, with TRBD2 identical over 9 bases. Germline V lookup: CDR1 MNHEY, CDR2 SMNVEV (reference sequence). Unmatched junction bases numbered 7, after V lost 0 bases and J lost 2 bases. The CDR3 totals 17 residues. CDR3 region: CASSLSPPGLAQETQYF. Written as DNA, the CDR3 is TGTGCCAGCAGTTTATCGCCACCGGGACTAGCTCAAGAGACCCAGTACTTC.

The J gene is TRBJ1-2, the V gene TRBV14; D ambiguous. The CDR3 covers 14 residues. Germline CDR1 and CDR2: SGHDN and FVKESK. The V end was cut by 1 base, the J end by 1 base, with 7 bases between. The CDR3 DNA is TGTGCCAGCAGCCAAGTGGGCCATAACTATGGCTACACCTTC. Amino acids: CASSQVGHNYGYTF. The variable domain in full, with the rest retrieved from reference TRBV14 and TRBJ1-2, is EAGVTQFPSHSVIEKGQTVTLRCDPISGHDNLYWYRRVMGKEIKFLLHFVKESKQDESGMPNNRFLAERTGGTYSTLKVQPAELEDSGVYFCASSQVGHNYGYTFGSGTRLTVV.

This clonotype was counted at least ten times. V gene TRBV5-6 combines with J gene TRBJ2-2; TRBD2 might be the D (5 bases). The CDR3 has 16 amino acids. Trimming shortened V by 0 bases and J by 5 bases, and 14 bases separated the two germline ends. Germline V gives CDR1 SGHDT, CDR2 YYEEEE. The CDR3 DNA reads as TGTGCCAGCAGCTTGGAGCGGTCCCGTAGGACCGGGGAGCTGTTTTTT. Amino acid sequence: CASSLERSRRTGELFF.

This clonotype was picked up many times. This chain links TRBV5-1 with TRBJ2-2; TRBD1 matches at 7 bases. The V gene end was trimmed by 3 bases and the J gene end by 0 bases; junction bases not matched to a gene: 2. This CDR3 is built from 15 residues. Germline values: CDR1 SGHRS, CDR2 YFSETQ. In DNA form, the CDR3 reads TGCGCCAGCAGCTACCAGGGGGCGAACACCGGGGAGCTGTTTTTT. As protein: CASSYQGANTGELFF.

The V and J genes are TRBV6-1 and TRBJ2-1; 8 bases fit TRBD2. Germline loops: CDR1 MNHNS, CDR2 SASEGT. The CDR3 sequence is 16 residues long. With V trimmed by 3 bases and J by 6 bases, 10 bases remained unmatched. This chain's CDR3 is CASSDPGGPGGNEQFF. In DNA form, the CDR3 reads TGTGCCAGCAGTGACCCGGGGGGGCCGGGTGGCAATGAGCAGTTCTTC.

This clonotype showed up just a few times. This chain joins TRBV10-3 and TRBJ1-4; D gene uncertain. Looked up from germline, CDR1 is ENHRY and CDR2 is SYGVKD. V was trimmed by 11 bases and J by 3 bases, leaving 16 bases between them. This CDR3 has 14 amino acids. CDR3 bases: TGTGCCGCCGCCGAGGGTCTCGCTAATGAAAAACTGTTTTTT. It specifies CAAAEGLANEKLFF.

The V call is TRBV7-2, the J call TRBJ2-7; D not resolved. The CDR3 is 14 residues long. Trimming cost V 3 bases and J 2 bases, with 11 bases left between them. Germline values: CDR1 SGHTA, CDR2 FQGNSA. CDR3 protein: CASSLIGSPYEQYF. In DNA, the CDR3 is TGTGCCAGCAGCTTGATAGGGTCCCCCTACGAGCAGTACTTC.

The table lists this clonotype with many counts. CDR3 nucleotide sequence: TGTGCCAGCAGCCAAGGGGATTTCTCCTACAATGAGCAGTTCTTC. Translation gives CASSQGDFSYNEQFF. The rearrangement uses TRBV7-9 and TRBJ2-1; weak D call: TRBD1 (5 bases). The ends were cut back, 5 bases at V and 0 bases at J, with 11 bases in the middle. The germline V gene has CDR1 SEHNR and CDR2 FQNEAQ (reference sequence). This CDR3 contains 15 residues.

The rearrangement links TRBV9 to TRBJ1-3, with TRBD1 matching 8 bases. Per germline, CDR1 SGDLS and CDR2 YYNGEE. Losses at the gene ends were 4 bases for V and 3 bases for J; bases not matched to a gene: 6. The CDR3 runs 15 residues. CDR3 DNA sequence: TGTGCCAGCAGCCCAGGGGGCTTGGGTGGAAACACCATATATTTT. As protein: CASSPGGLGGNTIYF.

This clonotype was found a few times. The rearrangement joins TRBV7-2 to TRBJ2-4, with D maybe TRBD2 (7 bases). With 3 bases removed from V and 7 bases from J, the gap between germline ends came to 13 bases. Germline assignment: CDR1 SGHTA and CDR2 FQGNSA. The CDR3 runs to 14 residues. CDR3 region: CASSLPGRGNIQYF. In DNA, the CDR3 is TGTGCCAGCAGCTTGCCGGGGAGGGGGAACATTCAGTACTTC.

There are many counts of this clonotype. V gene TRBV6-5 combines with J gene TRBJ1-6; unclear D gene. The CDR3 contains 16 residues. Trimming shortened V by 2 bases and J by 0 bases, and 8 bases separated the two germline ends. Germline V CDR1 and CDR2: MNHEY, SVGAGI. CDR3 in DNA: TGTGCCAGCAGTTACGAGAGAAGCTCCTATAATTCACCCCTCCACTTT. Amino acid sequence: CASSYERSSYNSPLHF.

The chain uses TRBV14 and TRBJ1-5; D ambiguous. The CDR3 has 13 amino acids. Trimming pared 0 bases from V and 11 bases from J, leaving 11 bases between. CDR1 SGHDN and CDR2 FVKESK come from the germline V gene. The chain's CDR3 is CASSQDRRSAQHF. CDR3 nucleotide sequence: TGTGCCAGCAGCCAAGACCGCAGGTCAGCCCAGCATTTT. Variable domain in full (rest from reference TRBV14 and TRBJ1-5): EAGVTQFPSHSVIEKGQTVTLRCDPISGHDNLYWYRRVMGKEIKFLLHFVKESKQDESGMPNNRFLAERTGGTYSTLKVQPAELEDSGVYFCASSQDRRSAQHFGDGTRLSIL.

In its sample, this clonotype was seen many times. CDR3: CASSPRGGTDTQYF. In DNA, the CDR3 is TGCGCCAGCAGCCCCCGTGGGGGCACAGATACGCAGTATTTT. This chain connects TRBV5-1 to TRBJ2-3; no clear D. Germline values: CDR1 SGHRS, CDR2 YFSETQ. The length of the CDR3 is 14 residues. Trimming took off 4 bases at V and 1 base at J, with 10 bases between the two ends.

The gene calls are TRBV6-5 and TRBJ2-3, with D possibly being TRBD2 (7 bases). The V and J ends lost 8 bases and 3 bases respectively, with 15 bases between them. This CDR3 region has 14 residues. CDR1 is MNHEY and CDR2 is SVGAGI in the germline V gene. CDR3 bases: TGTGCCAGCGCCCGTGGGGGGGCGACAGATACGCAGTATTTT. Translated, it gives CASARGGATDTQYF.

This clonotype occurred many times. The V gene is TRBV6-1, the J gene TRBJ1-1; 7 bases are a match to TRBD1. Losses at the gene ends were 2 bases for V and 5 bases for J; bases not matched to a gene: 5. Germline CDR1 and CDR2: MNHNS and SASEGT. The CDR3 totals 14 residues. CDR3 sequence (DNA): TGTGCCAGCAGTGAATCGACAGGGCGGACTGAAGCTTTCTTT. Translation gives CASSESTGRTEAFF.

In its sample, this clonotype was seen many times. V gene TRBV20-1 combines with J gene TRBJ2-7; 7 bases line up with TRBD1. This CDR3 spans 13 amino acids. Germline CDR1 reads DFQATT; CDR2 reads SNEGSKA (reference sequence). V lost 4 bases, J lost 3 bases, and 6 bases stayed unmatched. In DNA, the CDR3 is TGCAGTGCTACAGACAGGGTTTACTACGAGCAGTACTTC. As protein: CSATDRVYYEQYF.